The 24 T cell receptor beta chains listed next were all sequenced from one sample in a study of T cell changes during pregnancy in multiple sclerosis. Clones were sequenced by immunoSEQ multiplex PCR, and TCRdb holds only the in-frame ones, with some missing. The repertoire holds tens of thousands of clones, with 93% as singletons. The sequencing used peripheral blood, collected in the second trimester of pregnancy. The source is a female donor with multiple sclerosis, enrolled in a pregnancy study.

DNA of the CDR3: TGTGCCAGCAGCTTAGTCGTGGGCAGGGCCAGCTCCTACAATGAGCAGTTCTTC. This encodes CASSLVVGRASSYNEQFF. The V call is TRBV7-9, the J call TRBJ2-1; perhaps TRBD1 as D (5 bases). This CDR3 region has 18 residues. The V gene's germline CDR1 is SEHNR and CDR2 FQNEAQ (reference sequence). With 1 base removed from V and 0 bases from J, the gap between germline ends came to 16 bases.

The chain is built from TRBV5-6 and TRBJ1-1, with 9 bases lining up with TRBD1. The junction had 11 bases not matched to a gene; V was cut back by 6 bases and J by 5 bases. The CDR3 is made up of 15 amino acids. Germline V gives CDR1 SGHDT, CDR2 YYEEEE. The CDR3 nucleotides read TGTGCCAGCACCCTCTGGGGGACAGGGTGGACTGAAGCTTTCTTT. Translated: CASTLWGTGWTEAFF.

The chain employs TRBV5-4 and TRBJ1-2, with TRBD1 as a possible D gene (6 bases). Germline-derived CDR1 and CDR2 are SGHNT and YYREEE (reference sequence). V lost 6 bases and J 7 bases, leaving 19 bases between the germline ends. The length of the CDR3 is 14 residues. CDR3 coding DNA: TGTGCCAGCAAACCAGGCGGGGGGCTACGTGGCTACACCTTC. As protein: CASKPGGGLRGYTF.

The chain carries TRBV7-3 and TRBJ2-3; 12 bases agree with TRBD2. Germline CDR1 SGHTA, CDR2 FQGTGA. The CDR3 is 15 amino acids. V shed 2 bases and J 5 bases; nucleotides not matched to a gene: 2. CDR3 sequence reads: CASSLGTSGRDTQYF. CDR3 DNA: TGTGCCAGCAGCTTAGGGACTAGCGGGCGAGATACGCAGTATTTT.

This clone appeared once. The chain carries TRBV5-1 and TRBJ2-1; 10 bases align to TRBD1. Germline trimming cut 4 bases from V and 3 bases from J; bases unmatched to any gene: 19. The germline V gene has CDR1 SGHRS and CDR2 YFSETQ. This CDR3 contains 20 residues. The CDR3 nucleotides read TGCGCCAGCAGCCAAATCGGGACAGGGGTCGGAATTAGACGCTACAATGAGCAGTTCTTC. Amino acids: CASSQIGTGVGIRRYNEQFF.

V usage is TRBV5-1 and J usage is TRBJ2-7; 7 positions agree with TRBD1. From germline, CDR1 is SGHRS and CDR2 YFSETQ. This CDR3 comprises 14 residues. V dropped 2 bases and J dropped 5; count of bases not matched to a gene: 7. In nucleotides, the CDR3 is TGCGCCAGCAGCTTCAACAGGGGTCCCCACGAGCAGTACTTC. It translates to CASSFNRGPHEQYF. The whole variable domain, filled in from reference TRBV5-1 and TRBJ2-7, reads KAGVTQTPRYLIKTRGQQVTLSCSPISGHRSVSWYQQTPGQGLQFLFEYFSETQRNKGNFPGRFSGRQFSNSRSEMNVSTLELGDSALYLCASSFNRGPHEQYFGPGTRLTVT.

This sequence joins TRBV4-2 and TRBJ2-3, with D possibly TRBD2 on 6 matching bases. The CDR3 is made up of 13 amino acids. V gave up 2 bases and J gave up 6 bases, with 9 bases separating them. CDR1 is LGHNA and CDR2 is YNFKEQ in the germline V gene. CDR3 sequence (DNA): TGTGCCAGCAGCCAATCCCTAGCGGATACGCAGTATTTT. Translation gives CASSQSLADTQYF.

V usage is TRBV4-2 and J usage is TRBJ2-1; TRBD2 matches 15 bases. The trim removed 1 base at V and 8 bases at J, leaving 3 bases unmatched. The length of the CDR3 is 16 residues. CDR1 and CDR2 (germline): LGHNA, YNFKEQ. The CDR3 region is CASSQGTSGGVYEQFF. The CDR3 region has the DNA TGTGCCAGCAGCCAAGGGACTAGCGGGGGGGTTTATGAGCAGTTCTTC.

The chain carries TRBV1 and TRBJ2-5; TRBD2, the table's D call, was not compared with the DNA. TRBV1 is an annotated pseudogene. The CDR3 sequence is 15 residues long. In nucleotides, the CDR3 is TGCACCAGCAGCCAAGGGACTAGGCTTCCGGAGACCCAGTACTTC. Translating it yields CTSSQGTRLPETQYF.

V usage is TRBV18 and J usage is TRBJ2-1; 7 bases map to TRBD1. This CDR3 contains 17 residues. V dropped 5 bases and J dropped 0; count of bases not matched to a gene: 10. The germline V gene encodes CDR1 KGHSH and CDR2 LQKENI. Here the CDR3 DNA reads TGTGCCAGCTCAGTAAACAGGGGTCGAAGCTCCTACAATGAGCAGTTCTTC. Residues: CASSVNRGRSSYNEQFF.

This rearrangement joins TRBV19 to TRBJ1-2, with D hard to call. CDR1 is LNHDA and CDR2 is SQIVND in the germline V gene (reference sequence). The CDR3 has 15 amino acids. V was trimmed by 3 bases and J by 4 bases, leaving 15 bases between them. The CDR3 reads CASSILAATLYGYTF. The CDR3 bases are TGTGCCAGTAGTATTCTGGCGGCAACCCTCTATGGCTACACCTTC.

This chain links TRBV6-4 with TRBJ2-2, with 8 bases aligning to TRBD2. Germline CDR1 MRHNA, CDR2 SNTAGT. Unmatched junction bases numbered 6, after V lost 6 bases and J lost 3 bases. This CDR3 region has 15 residues. Here the CDR3 DNA reads TGTGCCAGCAGCACCGGGGGGGCCGACACCGGGGAGCTGTTTTTT. This gives the protein CASSTGGADTGELFF.

This chain connects TRBV27 to TRBJ2-7, with D perhaps matching TRBD1 (6 bases). The V end was cut by 2 bases, the J end by 2 bases, with 13 bases between. CDR3 size: 15 residues. From germline, CDR1 is MNHEY and CDR2 SMNVEV (reference sequence). The CDR3 region has the DNA TGTGCCAGCAGTTTACTCTTGGGGGCCCCCTACGAGCAGTACTTC. It is translated as CASSLLLGAPYEQYF.

The genes are TRBV7-2 and TRBJ2-3; 12 nucleotides align to TRBD2. CDR1 is SGHTA, CDR2 FQGNSA, per germline. This CDR3 region has 17 residues. V trimming: 1 base; J trimming: 7 bases; junction bases outside the gene matches: 9. Here the CDR3 DNA reads TGTGCCAGCAGCTTAGTTTGGACTAGCGGGGTAGTGAATACGCAGTATTTT. As protein: CASSLVWTSGVVNTQYF. Full variable domain (rest looked up from reference TRBV7-2 and TRBJ2-3): GAGVSQSPSNKVTEKGKDVELRCDPISGHTALYWYRQSLGQGLEFLIYFQGNSAPDKSGLPSDRFSAERTGGSVSTLTIQRTQQEDSAVYLCASSLVWTSGVVNTQYFGPGTRLTVL.

The gene calls are TRBV6-1 and TRBJ1-6; TRBD1 matches at 8 bases. The CDR3 sequence is 15 residues long. The germline V gene encodes CDR1 MNHNS and CDR2 SASEGT. Trimming cost V 8 bases and J 6 bases; bases outside gene matches: 9. DNA for the CDR3: TGTGCCAGCGGTCCACGACAGGGGCTTAATTCACCCCTCCACTTT. Translating it yields CASGPRQGLNSPLHF.

The chain carries TRBV5-6 and TRBJ1-2, with no clear D. V lost 0 bases, J lost 2 bases, and 8 bases lay in between. The CDR3 is 14 amino acids. Germline V CDR1 and CDR2: SGHDT, YYEEEE. The chain's CDR3 is CASSLGAKNYGYTF. The CDR3 DNA is TGTGCCAGCAGCTTGGGGGCCAAGAACTATGGCTACACCTTC.

The chain links TRBV6-1 to TRBJ1-2; TRBD1 might be the D (6 bases). Deletions cut 0 bases from V and 3 bases from J, with 11 bases between. Germline assignment: CDR1 MNHNS and CDR2 SASEGT. The CDR3 is 15 amino acids. The CDR3 DNA reads as TGTGCCAGCAGTGAAGCCGCCGGGACACACTATGGCTACACCTTC. Translating gives CASSEAAGTHYGYTF.

The gene calls are TRBV4-1 and TRBJ1-4, with no clear D. CDR3 length equals 14 residues. Germline assignment: CDR1 MGHRA and CDR2 YSYEKL. V dropped 4 bases and J dropped 7 bases, with 13 bases sitting between them. CDR3 DNA: TGCGCCAGCAGCCCTCGTATGACGGGTGAAAAACTGTTTTTT. Translation: CASSPRMTGEKLFF.

This clone was seen just once. V and J are TRBV2 and TRBJ2-3; the D gene is possibly TRBD1 (5 bases). The CDR3 has 12 amino acids. Germline V CDR1 and CDR2: SNHLY, FYNNEI. Trimming shortened V by 4 bases and J by 4 bases, and 6 bases separated the two germline ends. CDR3 sequence: CASSVGPDTQYF. CDR3 in DNA: TGTGCCAGCAGTGTGGGGCCAGATACGCAGTATTTT.

The rearrangement joins TRBV6-1 to TRBJ2-7; TRBD1 aligns across 10 bases. CDR3 length: 14 amino acids. The germline V gene encodes CDR1 MNHNS and CDR2 SASEGT. The junction had 4 bases not matched to a gene; V was cut back by 5 bases and J by 3 bases. In DNA, the CDR3 is TGTGCCAGCAGTAGACAGGGGGCGTTCTACGAGCAGTACTTC. It translates to CASSRQGAFYEQYF.

The V gene is TRBV9, the J gene TRBJ1-1; D perhaps matches TRBD1 (6 bases). Trimming took 4 bases from V and 5 from J, leaving 24 bases between them. The germline gives CDR1 SGDLS, CDR2 YYNGEE. The CDR3 length is 17 residues. CDR3 coding DNA: TGTGCCAGCAGCCAAGGGCTCCAGGGGAATTGGGAGACTGAAGCTTTCTTT. Its protein product is CASSQGLQGNWETEAFF.

The rearrangement joins TRBV30 to TRBJ1-2; D may be TRBD1 (5 bases). CDR1 GTSNPN and CDR2 SVGIG come from the germline V gene (reference sequence). CDR3 size: 14 residues. Trimming took off 2 bases at V and 8 bases at J, with 18 bases between the two ends. CDR3 loop: CAWSNSAGWGGYTF. The DNA of the CDR3 is TGTGCCTGGAGTAACTCGGCAGGGTGGGGAGGCTACACCTTC.

This chain uses TRBV15 with TRBJ1-1, with 9 bases matching TRBD1. Germline CDR1 and CDR2: LNHNV and YYDKDF (reference sequence). The junction had 18 bases not matched to a gene; V was cut back by 5 bases and J by 5 bases. This CDR3 is built from 18 residues. CDR3 amino acids: CATSDDPHRTGGVTEAFF. CDR3 sequence (DNA): TGTGCCACCAGCGACGACCCTCATAGAACAGGGGGCGTTACTGAAGCTTTCTTT.

The count of this clone is one. V usage is TRBV7-3 and J usage is TRBJ2-5; the D gene is possibly TRBD2 (6 bases). V lost 5 bases and J 4 bases, leaving 14 bases between the germline ends. The CDR3 contains 14 residues. Germline CDR1 and CDR2: SGHTA and FQGTGA. CDR3 coding DNA: TGTGCCAGCAGCCCTATTGGAGCGGGAGAGACCCAGTACTTC. Encoded protein: CASSPIGAGETQYF.